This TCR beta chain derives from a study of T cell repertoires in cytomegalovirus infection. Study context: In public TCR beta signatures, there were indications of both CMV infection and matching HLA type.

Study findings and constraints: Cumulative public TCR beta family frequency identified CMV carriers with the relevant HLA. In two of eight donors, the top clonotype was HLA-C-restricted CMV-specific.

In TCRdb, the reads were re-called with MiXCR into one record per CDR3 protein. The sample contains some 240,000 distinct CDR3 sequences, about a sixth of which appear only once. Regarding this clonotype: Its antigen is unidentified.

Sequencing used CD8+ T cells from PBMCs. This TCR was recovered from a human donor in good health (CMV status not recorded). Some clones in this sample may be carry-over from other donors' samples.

The CDR3 DNA sequence: TGTGCCAGTAGTAAGGCTAGCGGGGGGCGAAATGAGCAGTTCTTC. Its translation: CASSKASGGRNEQFF. The V and J genes are TRBV19 and TRBJ2-1, with 11 bases fitting TRBD2. CDR1 LNHDA and CDR2 SQIVND come from the germline V gene (reference sequence). With V trimmed by 4 bases and J by 7 bases, 6 bases remained unmatched. This CDR3 comprises 15 residues. Combining the CDR3 with reference TRBV19 and TRBJ2-1 gives the whole variable domain DGGITQSPKYLFRKEGQNVTLSCEQNLNHDAMYWYRQDPGQGLRLIYYSQIVNDFQKGDIAEGYSVSREKKESFPLTVTSAQKNPTAFYLCASSKASGGRNEQFFGPGTRLTVL.